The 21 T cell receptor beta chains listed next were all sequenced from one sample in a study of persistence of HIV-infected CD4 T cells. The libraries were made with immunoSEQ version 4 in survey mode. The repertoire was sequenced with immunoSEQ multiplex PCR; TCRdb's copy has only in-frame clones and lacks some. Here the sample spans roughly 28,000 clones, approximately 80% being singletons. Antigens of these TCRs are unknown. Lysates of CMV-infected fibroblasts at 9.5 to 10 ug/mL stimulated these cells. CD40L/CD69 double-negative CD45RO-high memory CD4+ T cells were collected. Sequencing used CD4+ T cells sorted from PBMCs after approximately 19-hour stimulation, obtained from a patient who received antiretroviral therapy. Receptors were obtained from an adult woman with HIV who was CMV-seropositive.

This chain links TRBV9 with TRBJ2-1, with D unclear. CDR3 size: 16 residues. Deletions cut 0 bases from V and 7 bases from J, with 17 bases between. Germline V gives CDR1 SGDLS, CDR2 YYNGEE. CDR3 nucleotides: TGTGCCAGCAGCGTAGCTACGGCAGCAAATGGGAATGAGCAGTTCTTC. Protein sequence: CASSVATAANGNEQFF.

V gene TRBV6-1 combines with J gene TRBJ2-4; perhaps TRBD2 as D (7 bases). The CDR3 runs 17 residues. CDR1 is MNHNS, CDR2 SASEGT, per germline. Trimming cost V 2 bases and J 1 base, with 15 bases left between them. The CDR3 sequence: CASSEPGGGPAKNIQYF. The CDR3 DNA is TGTGCCAGCAGTGAACCTGGGGGGGGCCCTGCCAAAAACATTCAGTACTTC.

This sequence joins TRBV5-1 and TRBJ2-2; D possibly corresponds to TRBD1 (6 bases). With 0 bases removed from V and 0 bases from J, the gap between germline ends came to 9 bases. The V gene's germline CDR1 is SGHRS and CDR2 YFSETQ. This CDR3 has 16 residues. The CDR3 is CASSLARTANTGELFF. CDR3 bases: TGCGCCAGCAGCTTGGCCCGGACAGCGAACACCGGGGAGCTGTTTTTT.

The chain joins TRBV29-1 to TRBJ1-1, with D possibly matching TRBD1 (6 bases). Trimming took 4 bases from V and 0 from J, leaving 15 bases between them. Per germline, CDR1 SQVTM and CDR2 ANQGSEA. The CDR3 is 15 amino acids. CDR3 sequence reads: CSVVPVGGLNTEAFF. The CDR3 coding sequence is TGCAGCGTTGTCCCAGTAGGGGGACTGAACACTGAAGCTTTCTTT.

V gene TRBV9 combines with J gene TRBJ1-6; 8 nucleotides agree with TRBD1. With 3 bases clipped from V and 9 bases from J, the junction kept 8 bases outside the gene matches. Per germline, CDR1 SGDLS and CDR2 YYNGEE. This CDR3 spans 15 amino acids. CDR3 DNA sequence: TGTGCCAGCAGCGCCCTGGACAGGGAGGCTTCACCCCTCCACTTT. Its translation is CASSALDREASPLHF.

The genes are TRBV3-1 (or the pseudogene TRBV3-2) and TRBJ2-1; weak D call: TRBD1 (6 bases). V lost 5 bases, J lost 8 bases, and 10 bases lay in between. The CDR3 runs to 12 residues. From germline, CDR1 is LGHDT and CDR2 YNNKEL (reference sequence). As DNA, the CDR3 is TGTGCCAGCAGCTGGACAGAGGATGAGCAGTTCTTC. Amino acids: CASSWTEDEQFF.

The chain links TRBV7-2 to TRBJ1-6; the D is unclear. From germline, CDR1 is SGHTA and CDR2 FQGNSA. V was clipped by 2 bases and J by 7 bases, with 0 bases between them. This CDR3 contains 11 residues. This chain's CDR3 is CASSLNSPLHF. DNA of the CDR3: TGTGCCAGCAGCTTAAATTCACCCCTCCACTTT.

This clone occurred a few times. CDR3 sequence: CAWSGGKSSGANVLTF. The CDR3 nucleotides read TGTGCCTGGAGCGGCGGGAAGAGCTCTGGGGCCAACGTCCTGACTTTC. V gene TRBV30 combines with J gene TRBJ2-6, with a tentative D call TRBD2 (6 bases). Germline lookup yields CDR1 GTSNPN and CDR2 SVGIG (reference sequence). V was pared by 3 bases and J by 0 bases, with 12 bases between. The CDR3 loop spans 16 amino acids.

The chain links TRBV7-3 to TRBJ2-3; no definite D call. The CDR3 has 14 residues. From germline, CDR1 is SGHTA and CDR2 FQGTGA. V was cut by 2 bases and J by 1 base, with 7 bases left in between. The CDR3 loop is CASSLSWGTDTQYF. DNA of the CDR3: TGTGCCAGCAGCTTATCTTGGGGCACAGATACGCAGTATTTT.

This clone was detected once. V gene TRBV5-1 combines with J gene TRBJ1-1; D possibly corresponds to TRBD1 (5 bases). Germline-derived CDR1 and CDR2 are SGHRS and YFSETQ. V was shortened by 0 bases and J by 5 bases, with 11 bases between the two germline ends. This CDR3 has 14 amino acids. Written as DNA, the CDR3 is TGCGCCAGCAGCTTGGAAGGGGTTGGGACTGAAGCTTTCTTT. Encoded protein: CASSLEGVGTEAFF.

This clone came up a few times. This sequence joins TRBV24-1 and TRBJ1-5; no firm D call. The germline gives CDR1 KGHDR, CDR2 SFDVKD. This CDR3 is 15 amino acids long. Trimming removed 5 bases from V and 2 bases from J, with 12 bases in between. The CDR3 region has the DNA TGTGCCACCAGTGCGGCGGGAGCCGGCAATCAGCCCCAGCATTTT. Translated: CATSAAGAGNQPQHF.

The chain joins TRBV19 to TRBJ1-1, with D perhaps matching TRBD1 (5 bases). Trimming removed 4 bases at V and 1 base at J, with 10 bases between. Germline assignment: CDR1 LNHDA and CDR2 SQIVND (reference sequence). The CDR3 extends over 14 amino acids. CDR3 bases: TGTGCCAGTAGTACAGGGTTAGGGAACACTGAAGCTTTCTTT. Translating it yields CASSTGLGNTEAFF.

CDR3: CASSQDPTAVNYGYTF. The DNA for the CDR3 is TGTGCCAGCAGCCAAGATCCGACAGCAGTCAACTATGGCTACACCTTC. This rearrangement joins TRBV3-1 (or the pseudogene TRBV3-2) to TRBJ1-2; D possibly corresponds to TRBD1 (5 bases). Germline lookup yields CDR1 LGHDT and CDR2 YNNKEL (reference sequence). The ends were cut back, 0 bases at V and 2 bases at J, with 13 bases in the middle. The CDR3 has 16 amino acids.

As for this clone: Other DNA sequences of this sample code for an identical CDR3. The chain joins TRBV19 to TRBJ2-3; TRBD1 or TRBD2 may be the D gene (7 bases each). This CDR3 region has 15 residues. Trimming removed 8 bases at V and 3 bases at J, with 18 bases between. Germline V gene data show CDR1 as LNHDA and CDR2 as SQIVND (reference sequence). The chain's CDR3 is CASSRGGGGTDTQYF. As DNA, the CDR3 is TGTGCCAGTTCTCGAGGGGGCGGGGGTACAGATACGCAGTATTTT. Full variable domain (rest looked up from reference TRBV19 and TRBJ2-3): DGGITQSPKYLFRKEGQNVTLSCEQNLNHDAMYWYRQDPGQGLRLIYYSQIVNDFQKGDIAEGYSVSREKKESFPLTVTSAQKNPTAFYLCASSRGGGGTDTQYFGPGTRLTVL.

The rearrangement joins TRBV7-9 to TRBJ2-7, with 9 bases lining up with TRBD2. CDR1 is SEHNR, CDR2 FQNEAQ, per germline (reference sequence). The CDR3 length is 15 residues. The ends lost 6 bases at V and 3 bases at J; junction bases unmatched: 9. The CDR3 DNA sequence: TGTGCCAGCAGTTCCGGGACTAGCTACATCTACGAGCAGTACGTC. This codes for CASSSGTSYIYEQYV.

CDR3 residues: CSASQSSGSTDTQYF. The CDR3 DNA reads as TGCAGTGCTAGTCAATCTAGCGGGAGCACAGATACGCAGTATTTT. This rearrangement joins TRBV20-1 to TRBJ2-3, with 8 bases lining up with TRBD2. Trimming removed 3 bases from V and 0 bases from J; junction bases left unmatched: 5. CDR3 size: 15 residues. Per germline, CDR1 DFQATT and CDR2 SNEGSKA (reference sequence).

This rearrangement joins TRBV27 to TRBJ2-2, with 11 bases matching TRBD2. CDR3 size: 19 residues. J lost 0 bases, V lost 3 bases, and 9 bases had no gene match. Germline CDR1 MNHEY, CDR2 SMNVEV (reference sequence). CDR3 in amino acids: CASSFIRLAGLTNTGELFF. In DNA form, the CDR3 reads TGTGCCAGCAGTTTTATTAGACTAGCGGGGCTAACGAACACCGGGGAGCTGTTTTTT.

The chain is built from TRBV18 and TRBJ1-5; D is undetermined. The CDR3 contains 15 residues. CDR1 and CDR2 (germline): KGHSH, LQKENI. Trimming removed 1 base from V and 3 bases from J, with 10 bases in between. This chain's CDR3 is CASSPRAGTNQPQHF. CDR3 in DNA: TGTGCCAGCTCACCACGGGCAGGTACCAATCAGCCCCAGCATTTT.

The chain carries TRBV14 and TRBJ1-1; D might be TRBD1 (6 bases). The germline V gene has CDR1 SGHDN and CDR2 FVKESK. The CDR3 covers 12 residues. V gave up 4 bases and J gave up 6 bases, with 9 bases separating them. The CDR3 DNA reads TGTGCCAGCAGCCTGTGGACAGCTGAAGCTTTCTTT. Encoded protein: CASSLWTAEAFF.

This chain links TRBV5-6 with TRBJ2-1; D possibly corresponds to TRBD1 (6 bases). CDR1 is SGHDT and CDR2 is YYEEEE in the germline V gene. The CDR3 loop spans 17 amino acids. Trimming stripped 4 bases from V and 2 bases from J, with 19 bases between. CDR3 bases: TGTGCCAGCAGCCCTACTGCTACAGGGTCTCCCTACAATGAGCAGTTCTTC. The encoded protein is CASSPTATGSPYNEQFF.

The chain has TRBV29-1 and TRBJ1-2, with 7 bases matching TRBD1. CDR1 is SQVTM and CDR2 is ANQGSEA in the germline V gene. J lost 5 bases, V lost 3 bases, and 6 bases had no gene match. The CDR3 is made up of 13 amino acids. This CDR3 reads CSVETGWWYGYTF. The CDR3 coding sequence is TGCAGCGTTGAGACAGGGTGGTGGTATGGCTACACCTTC.